This record concerns one T cell receptor beta chain sequence. Its recognized antigen is unknown. It has no much larger one-base neighbor in the sample; base qualities were not kept. CDR1 and CDR2 (SGHDN, FVKESK) derive from the germline V gene. Reading from cysteine to phenylalanine, the CDR3 counts 15 amino acids. Just the 45-base CDR3 DNA is kept, in frame starting at base 1. Germline trimming amounts to 3 bases on V and 8 bases on J, with 7 as the count of junction bases outside the gene matches. The immunoSEQ Assay was used to sequence TCR beta CDR3 regions from DNA. As for how the authors treated the data: To compute T cell density, TCR beta template counts were normalized to usable DNA, which was estimated by amplifying housekeeping genes. Richness was estimated with the preseqR package, extrapolating to 400,000 templates for PBMC samples and 120,000 templates for tissue samples. Clonality was defined by subtracting Pielou's evenness from one. To identify tissue-enriched TCRs, differential abundance testing was run on productive amino-acid clonotypes with a minimum total count of 5 and an alpha of 0.1. Repertoire overlap between compartments was quantified with the Jaccard Index and Morisita Overlap Index. TCR beta CDR3s were clustered by GLIPH together with public tetramer-defined viral CDR3s, and at least three viral sequences plus V-gene enrichment were required for viral motifs. What TCRdb holds here is the immuneACCESS table cut down to in-frame rearrangements. Part of the clones is not present; checked against another copy, under half of the missing clones reflect an unresolved V gene, and the others are unexplained. For V, J and clone size, that table is used; D and trimming come from the DNA. This sample gives more than 30,000 clones in total; approximately 86% of them show up just once. Around a sixth of the sample comes from the top ten.

This specimen comes from a study of T cells in localized non-small cell lung cancer (dated by TCRdb to about 2020). For context, the study as a whole: T cell repertoires of some 240 early-stage NSCLC patients were analyzed, with tumors being compared against uninvolved tumor-adjacent lungs. The cohort comprised 236 treatment-naïve NSCLC patients with resected, localized lung tumors. The mean age of the NSCLC patients was just over 65 years, with 120 to 150 men and about a hundred women.

At diagnosis, tumor, uninvolved tumor-adjacent lung and peripheral blood were collected and then preserved as a mix of FFPE and fresh-frozen material. Blood samples were analyzed as peripheral blood mononuclear cells for TCR repertoire profiling. Study-level results and caveats: Because multi-region sequencing of the tumors was not done, intratumor heterogeneity could not be ruled out. Higher T cell density in blood was associated with longer overall survival, whereas higher clonality in adjacent lung was associated with shorter survival. Uninvolved tumor-adjacent lung showed the highest T cell clonality, higher than tumor, which suggests more focused antigenic responses in the uninvolved tumor-adjacent lung. A median of 57 of the top 100 tumor clones were detected in paired uninvolved adjacent lung, and around 27 of these tumor clones were also found among the top 100 clones of the paired uninvolved adjacent lung. Because the study design was exploratory, TCR variables were selected using unadjusted p-values without false-discovery rate correction.

The TCR originated in a man aged 35 to 70 with stage III lung adenocarcinoma. This chain is built from TRBV14 and TRBJ1-4; 9 middle bases align to TRBD1. Sequences were derived from peripheral blood mononuclear cells, sampled before any cancer treatment. The CDR3 protein sequence reads: CASSQGQGLGEKLFF. The nucleotide sequence is given as TGTGCCAGCAGCCAGGGACAGGGCCTGGGGGAAAAACTGTTTTTT.